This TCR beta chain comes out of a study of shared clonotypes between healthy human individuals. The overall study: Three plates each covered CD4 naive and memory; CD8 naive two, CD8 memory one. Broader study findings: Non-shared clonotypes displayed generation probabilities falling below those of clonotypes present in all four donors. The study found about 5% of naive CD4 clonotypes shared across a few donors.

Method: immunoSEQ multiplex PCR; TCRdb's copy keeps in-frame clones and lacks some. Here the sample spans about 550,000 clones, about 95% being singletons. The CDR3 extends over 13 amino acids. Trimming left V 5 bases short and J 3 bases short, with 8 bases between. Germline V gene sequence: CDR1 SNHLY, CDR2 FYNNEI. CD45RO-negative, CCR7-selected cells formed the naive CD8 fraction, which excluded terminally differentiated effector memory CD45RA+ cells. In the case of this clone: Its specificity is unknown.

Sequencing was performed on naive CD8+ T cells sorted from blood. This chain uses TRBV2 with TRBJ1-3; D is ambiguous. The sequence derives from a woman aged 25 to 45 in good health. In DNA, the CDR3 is TGTGCCAGCAGTTTTCGGGTTGGAAACACCATATATTTT. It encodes CASSFRVGNTIYF.